This TCR beta chain originates from a study of T cell repertoires in cytomegalovirus infection. Study findings and constraints: There were carriers of CMV plus the relevant HLA, and cumulative public TCR beta family frequency identified them. CMV-specific TCR beta clonotypes restricted by HLA-C dominated the ex vivo response.

This clonotype was observed at least ten times. Its antigen is undetermined. After removal of 10 bases from V and 6 bases from J, the junction contained 9 bases not matched to a gene. Germline CDR1 reads MNHEY; CDR2 reads SMNVEV (reference sequence). The CDR3 extends over 13 amino acids. MiXCR was run by TCRdb on the reads, yielding one entry per CDR3 protein. This sample has 450,000 to 550,000 distinct CDR3 sequences, with 16% found just once. Sequencing used CD8+ T cells from PBMCs. The TCR comes from a human donor in good health (CMV status not recorded). Some clones in this sample may be carry-over from other donors' samples. The chain has TRBV27 and TRBJ2-7; 10 nucleotides agree with TRBD1. The CDR3 region has the DNA TGTGCCACTTCCGGGACAGGGGTGAGCGAGCAGTACTTC. Translated: CATSGTGVSEQYF.